This TCR beta chain stems from a study of PD-1 blockade in classical Hodgkin lymphoma. General study findings and limits: Lower baseline TCR diversity was reported for newly diagnosed patients than for healthy donors.

CDR3 length: 11 residues. Trimming pared 5 bases from V and 5 bases from J, leaving 6 bases between. Germline V gene lookup returns CDR1 KGHSH and CDR2 LQKENI. As regards this clone: The target antigen is unknown.

Time point specified: cycle 4 day 1 (C4D1), after less than 7 weeks of nivolumab. Every single patient, without exception, relapsed after autologous stem cell transplantation, and brentuximab vedotin exposure varied. Complete response, partial response or progressive disease was recorded as best response. Libraries were prepared by immunoSEQ multiplex PCR; TCRdb keeps only in-frame clonotypes and omits some of them. The table records more than 20,000 clones, 60% to 80% of them present only once. This rearrangement joins TRBV18 to TRBJ2-5; no firm D call. The sequence was collected from a human donor with classical Hodgkin lymphoma. The material was peripheral blood mononuclear cells (PBMCs), obtained before the fourth cycle of nivolumab. The CDR3 region has the DNA TGTGCCAGCTCATCTCAGGAGACCCAGTACTTC. It translates to CASSSQETQYF.